A selection of T cell receptor beta chains follows, all from one sample in a study of T cells after yellow fever vaccination. MiXCR, run by TCRdb on the 5' RACE reads, gives a single entry per CDR3 protein. The sample has 280,000 or so distinct CDR3 sequences; roughly 9% are singletons. The sample was CD4+ T cells sorted from PBMCs, taken 5 days after the yellow fever booster vaccination. These receptor sequences come from a man younger than 35 who received the YFV17D yellow fever vaccine. Each CDR3 is given with its conserved first and last residue. A D gene is named only where the DNA matches it firmly. Clone size appears in some rows only: once, few, many, or a class for an expanded clone.

j_call,d_call,clone_size,v_call,cdr3_aa,cdr3_nt
TRBJ1-4,TRBD1,many,TRBV6-5,CASSPGDRDNEKLFF,TGTGCCAGCAGTCCGGGGGACAGAGATAATGAAAAACTGTTTTTT
TRBJ1-1,.,few,TRBV5-4,CASSFPLGGTTEAFF,TGTGCCAGCAGCTTCCCCCTGGGGGGGACGACTGAAGCTTTCTTT
TRBJ2-5,TRBD2,few,TRBV5-1,CASSWASGGQETQYF,TGCGCCAGCAGCTGGGCTAGCGGGGGTCAAGAGACCCAGTACTTC
TRBJ1-1,.,.,TRBV24-1,CATRPRGMSEAFF,TGTGCCACCAGGCCCCGAGGAATGTCTGAAGCTTTCTTT
TRBJ1-5,.,few,TRBV7-2,CASSLNGQPQHF,TGTGCCAGCAGCTTAAACGGCCAGCCCCAGCATTTT
TRBJ1-2,.,.,TRBV12-3/TRBV12-4,CASSERDRGYTF,TGTGCCAGCAGTGAGAGGGATCGTGGCTACACCTTC
TRBJ2-2,.,.,TRBV12-3/TRBV12-4,CASRRQDEGGELFF,TGTGCCAGCAGAAGGCAGGACGAGGGCGGGGAGCTGTTTTTT
TRBJ2-7,TRBD2,.,TRBV6-1,CASRREATSYEQYF,TGTGCCAGCAGGCGGGAGGCCACTTCCTACGAGCAGTACTTC
TRBJ1-2,TRBD1,few,TRBV20-1,CSARRGGRDTYGYTF,TGCAGTGCTAGGAGAGGGGGCAGGGATACCTATGGCTACACCTTC
TRBJ2-5,TRBD1,many,TRBV28,CASLVTGNTKTQYF,TGTGCCAGCCTTGTGACAGGGAATACGAAGACCCAGTACTTC
TRBJ2-1,.,few,TRBV5-1,CASSLGVNNEQFF,TGCGCCAGCAGCTTGGGAGTGAACAATGAGCAGTTCTTC
TRBJ2-5,.,.,TRBV6-5,CASRRPQGQETQYF,TGTGCCAGCAGGCGTCCTCAGGGTCAAGAGACCCAGTACTTC
TRBJ2-3,.,.,TRBV5-6,CASSSMSGDTQYF,TGTGCCAGCAGCTCCATGTCTGGGGATACGCAGTATTTT
TRBJ2-4,.,.,TRBV7-2,CASSEVGGELITSAKNIQYF,TGTGCCAGCAGTGAAGTGGGCGGGGAACTCATAACTTCAGCCAAAAACATTCAGTACTTC
TRBJ2-3,.,few,TRBV7-3,CASSKGQGDTQYF,TGTGCCAGCAGTAAGGGGCAGGGGGATACGCAGTATTTT
TRBJ1-6,.,.,TRBV5-1,CASSLESLYNSPLHF,TGCGCCAGCAGCTTGGAAAGCCTCTATAATTCACCCCTCCACTTT
TRBJ2-3,TRBD2,.,TRBV5-1,CASRSGLATDTQYF,TGCGCCAGCAGAAGCGGACTAGCAACAGATACGCAGTATTTT
TRBJ2-3,.,.,TRBV12-3/TRBV12-4,CASSLVGAVDTQYF,TGTGCCAGCAGTTTAGTCGGGGCGGTAGATACGCAGTATTTT
TRBJ1-2,.,.,TRBV12-3/TRBV12-4,CASSLVAAGYTF,TGTGCCAGCAGTTTAGTAGCGGCTGGCTACACCTTC
TRBJ1-1,.,.,TRBV7-2,CASSLLGAHTEAFF,TGTGCCAGCAGCTTGTTGGGGGCCCACACTGAAGCTTTCTTT
TRBJ2-5,.,.,TRBV2,CASTLFRTQYF,TGTGCCAGCACCCTCTTTAGGACCCAGTACTTC
TRBJ2-1,.,few,TRBV19,CASSTGTSSYNEQFF,TGTGCCAGTAGTACCGGGACATCCTCCTACAATGAGCAGTTCTTC
TRBJ2-3,.,few,TRBV4-3,CASSQDPPQNGGTQYF,TGCGCCAGCAGCCAAGATCCCCCGCAAAACGGTGGGACGCAGTATTTT
TRBJ1-6,.,few,TRBV5-5,CASSSGGYNSPLHF,TGTGCCAGCAGCTCGGGAGGTTATAATTCACCCCTCCACTTT
TRBJ1-2,.,.,TRBV6-2/TRBV6-3,CASKIGGPRRGDGYTF,TGTGCCAGCAAGATTGGTGGGCCTCGTCGAGGTGATGGCTACACCTTC
TRBJ2-1,TRBD2,.,TRBV7-9,CASSLRSGDEQFF,TGTGCCAGCAGCCTCCGTAGCGGGGACGAGCAGTTCTTC
TRBJ2-2,TRBD2,.,TRBV5-4,CASSLLTSGGTGELFF,TGTGCCAGCAGCCTACTGACTAGCGGGGGCACCGGGGAGCTGTTTTTT
TRBJ1-2,.,many,TRBV7-9,CASSFWAVDYGYTF,TGTGCCAGCAGCTTCTGGGCGGTGGATTATGGCTACACCTTC
TRBJ1-1,TRBD1,.,TRBV5-1,CASSSGTGGFNTEAFF,TGCGCCAGCAGCTCCGGGACAGGGGGATTTAACACTGAAGCTTTCTTT